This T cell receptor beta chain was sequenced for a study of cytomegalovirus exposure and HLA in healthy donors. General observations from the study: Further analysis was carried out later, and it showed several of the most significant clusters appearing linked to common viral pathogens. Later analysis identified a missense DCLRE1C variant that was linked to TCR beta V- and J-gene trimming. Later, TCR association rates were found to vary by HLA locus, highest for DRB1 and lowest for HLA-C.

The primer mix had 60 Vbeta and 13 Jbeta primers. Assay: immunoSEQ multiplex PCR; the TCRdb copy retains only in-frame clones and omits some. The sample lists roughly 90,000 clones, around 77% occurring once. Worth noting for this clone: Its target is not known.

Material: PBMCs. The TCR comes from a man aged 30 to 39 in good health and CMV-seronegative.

The CDR3 is CASSAYFYNEQFF. The DNA of the CDR3 is TGTGCCAGCAGCGCATACTTCTACAATGAGCAGTTCTTC. The chain uses TRBV5-4 and TRBJ2-1; D not resolved. V was cut by 4 bases and J by 3 bases, with 8 bases left in between. Per the germline V gene, CDR1 is SGHNT and CDR2 is YYREEE (reference sequence). CDR3 length: 13 amino acids.